This T cell receptor beta chain was sequenced for a study of T cell repertoires in cytomegalovirus infection. Findings of the study overall: The ex vivo response was dominated by HLA-C-restricted CMV-specific TCR beta clonotypes. Cumulative public TCR beta family frequency identified carriers of CMV plus the relevant HLA.

Using its own MiXCR run on the reads, TCRdb lists one record per CDR3 protein. This sample has some 920,000 distinct CDR3 sequences; around 30% occur once, and the top ten carry more than 13%. The CDR3 is 15 residues long. The V end lost 6 bases, the J end lost 8 bases, and 17 bases lay between the germline ends. Germline CDR1 and CDR2: MNHEY and SMNVEV (reference sequence). Concerning this clonotype itself: What it binds is unknown.

The receptor was isolated from a human donor in good health (CMV status not recorded). Some clones in this sample may be carry-over from other donors' samples. The rearrangement joins TRBV27 to TRBJ1-6; maybe TRBD1 (6 bases). This specimen was cultured CD8+ T cells from PBMCs, taken from culture after CMV antigen stimulation. CDR3 protein: CASRLLGGAHSPLHF. The DNA of the CDR3 is TGTGCCAGCAGACTCCTCGGGGGGGCCCATTCACCCCTCCACTTT.